The rows below give T cell receptor beta chains drawn from one sample of a study of regulatory T cells in long-lasting Graves disease. TCRdb called the multiplex PCR reads again in MiXCR, with one record for every CDR3 protein. Here the sample spans 700,000 or so distinct CDR3 sequences, around 32% being singletons. The sample here was peripheral blood mononuclear cells (PBMCs), taken when the disease was refractory, from a patient treated with antithyroid drugs. These TCRs come from a female donor with Graves disease. Both conserved end residues are part of each CDR3. The D gene is left open where the match is weak. Clone size is stated in some rows and not others, as once, few, many or a class when expanded.

V,D,size,J,DNA,CDR3
TRBV15,.,.,TRBJ2-7,TGTTCCACCAGCAGAGGTGAAGTATGGTACGAGCAGTACTTC,CSTSRGEVWYEQYF
TRBV11-2,TRBD2,.,TRBJ2-5,TGTGCCAGCAGCTTATGGGCGGGGGACCAAGAGACCCAGTACTTC,CASSLWAGDQETQYF
TRBV12-3/TRBV12-4,.,.,TRBJ2-3,TGTGCCAGCAGTTTGATTCCCACGGGTACTAGCACAGATACGCAGTATTTT,CASSLIPTGTSTDTQYF
TRBV20-1,.,once,TRBJ2-7,TGCAGTGCTAGCTTCCAGGGATCCGAGCAGTACTTC,CSASFQGSEQYF
TRBV28,.,.,TRBJ1-5,TGTGCCAGCAGTTTTCGGGGGGCCAGACCCCAGCATTTT,CASSFRGARPQHF
TRBV12-3/TRBV12-4,.,many,TRBJ1-1,TGTGCCTGCGGCCCATCGGGACGCACTGAAGCTTTCTTT,CACGPSGRTEAFF
TRBV6-2/TRBV6-3,.,.,TRBJ1-6,TGTGCCAGCACCCTCTATGCAGGGGAGACGTCCTTTAATTCACCCCTCCACTTT,CASTLYAGETSFNSPLHF
TRBV30,.,few,TRBJ1-4,TGTGCCTGGGCGACGGTGGGGAGGAAAGAAAAACTGTTTTTT,CAWATVGRKEKLFF
TRBV12-3/TRBV12-4,.,many,TRBJ1-2,TGTGCCAGCAGTTTTTTCGGGGGGAGTAGTGGCTACACCTTC,CASSFFGGSSGYTF
TRBV6-1,.,few,TRBJ1-1,TGTGCCAGCTTCCTCCCGGGGTCATACTTCCCTGAAGCTTTCTTT,CASFLPGSYFPEAFF
TRBV27,TRBD1,.,TRBJ1-2,TGTGCCAGCAGTACTACCCCAGGACAGGGACGTCTCGTTGGCTACACCTTC,CASSTTPGQGRLVGYTF
TRBV2,TRBD1,.,TRBJ1-1,TGTGCCAGCAGCGAAGAACAGGGGGCCGGGACTGAAGCTTTCTTT,CASSEEQGAGTEAFF
TRBV20-1,.,many,TRBJ1-1,TGCAGTGCCCCGACAGGACTAAGCAGTTATGAAGCTTTCTTT,CSAPTGLSSYEAFF
TRBV20-1,TRBD2,many,TRBJ2-5,TGCAGTGCTAGGGTAGCGGGAGTAGGTGAGACCCAGTACTTC,CSARVAGVGETQYF
TRBV20-1,TRBD1,.,TRBJ1-6,TGCAGTGCTAGAGTTCGACAGGGGGTTTCCTATAATTCACCCCTCCACTTT,CSARVRQGVSYNSPLHF
TRBV27,.,.,TRBJ2-5,TGTGCCAGCCGCCGGTCCGAGAGGGAGACCCAGTACTTC,CASRRSERETQYF
TRBV6-2/TRBV6-3,.,once,TRBJ2-7,TGTGCCAGCAGTCGAGCTTATACCTACGAGCAGTACTTC,CASSRAYTYEQYF
TRBV30,.,few,TRBJ1-4,TGTGCCTGGAGAAATCAGAATAATGAAAAACTGTTTTTT,CAWRNQNNEKLFF
TRBV19,.,.,TRBJ1-1,TGTGCCAGTAGTCAGGGCAGCCGTGAAGCTTTCTTT,CASSQGSREAFF
TRBV14,.,.,TRBJ2-2,TGTGCCAGCAGCCAAGAGATCGGGATCGGGGAGCTGTTTTTT,CASSQEIGIGELFF
TRBV12-3/TRBV12-4,.,many,TRBJ1-5,TGTGCCACCAAAGGGAGGGGGAGCAATCAGCCCCAGCATTTT,CATKGRGSNQPQHF
TRBV30,.,.,TRBJ1-2,TGTGCCTGGAGCCCAGGGGCCTGGGGCTACACCTTC,CAWSPGAWGYTF
TRBV29-1,.,many,TRBJ2-7,TGCAGCGTCAGGCGGGGGCACGAGCAGTACTTC,CSVRRGHEQYF
TRBV12-3/TRBV12-4,.,many,TRBJ2-5,TGTGCCAGCAGTTTTGGGGAGACCCAGTACTTC,CASSFGETQYF
TRBV27,TRBD2,.,TRBJ2-7,TGTGCCAGCAGTTTACTGACTAGCGGGCCCCCCTACGAGCAGTACTTC,CASSLLTSGPPYEQYF
TRBV12-3/TRBV12-4,.,.,TRBJ1-1,TGTGCCAGCAGCTGGGGAGGAGGGGCGAACACTGAAGCTTTCTTT,CASSWGGGANTEAFF
TRBV6-1,.,few,TRBJ1-1,TGTGCCAGCAATGGAAGGGAAGGGAGCACTGAAGCTTTCTTT,CASNGREGSTEAFF
TRBV20-1,TRBD2,few,TRBJ2-7,TGCAGTGCTCGTCGGACTAGCGGGTTGAACACTCCCGGATACGAGCAGTACTTC,CSARRTSGLNTPGYEQYF